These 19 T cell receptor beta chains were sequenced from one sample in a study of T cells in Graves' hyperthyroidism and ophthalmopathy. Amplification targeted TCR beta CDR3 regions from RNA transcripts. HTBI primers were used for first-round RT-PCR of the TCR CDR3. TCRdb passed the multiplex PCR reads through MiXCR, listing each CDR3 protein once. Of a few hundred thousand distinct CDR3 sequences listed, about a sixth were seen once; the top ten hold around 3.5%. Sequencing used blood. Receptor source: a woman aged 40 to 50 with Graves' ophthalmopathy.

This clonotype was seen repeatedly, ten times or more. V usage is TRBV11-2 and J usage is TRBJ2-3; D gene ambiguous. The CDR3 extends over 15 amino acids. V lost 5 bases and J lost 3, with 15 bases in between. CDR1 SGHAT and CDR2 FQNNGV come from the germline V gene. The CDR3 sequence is CASSPWVVSTDTQYF. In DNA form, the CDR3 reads TGTGCCAGCAGCCCCTGGGTGGTTAGTACAGATACGCAGTATTTT.

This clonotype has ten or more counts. This CDR3 reads CSARPHGGSSYNEQFF. CDR3 DNA: TGCAGTGCTAGACCCCACGGCGGGAGCTCCTACAATGAGCAGTTCTTC. The chain uses TRBV20-1 and TRBJ2-1; 7 bases fit TRBD2. Germline CDR1 DFQATT, CDR2 SNEGSKA (reference sequence). There are 16 residues in the CDR3. The junction had 7 bases not matched to a gene; V was cut back by 2 bases and J by 0 bases.

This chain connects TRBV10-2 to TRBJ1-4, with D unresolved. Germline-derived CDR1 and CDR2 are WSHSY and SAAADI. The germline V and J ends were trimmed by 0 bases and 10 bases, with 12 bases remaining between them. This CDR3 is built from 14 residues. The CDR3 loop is CASSESGGEGKLFF. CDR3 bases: TGCGCCAGCAGTGAGTCAGGTGGAGAAGGAAAACTGTTTTTT.

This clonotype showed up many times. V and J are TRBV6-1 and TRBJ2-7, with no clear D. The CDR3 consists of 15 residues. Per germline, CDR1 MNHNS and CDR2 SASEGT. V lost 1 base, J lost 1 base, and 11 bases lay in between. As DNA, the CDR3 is TGTGCCAGCAGTGAAGAGGCAGGAGCGTCCTACGAGCAGTACTTC. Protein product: CASSEEAGASYEQYF.

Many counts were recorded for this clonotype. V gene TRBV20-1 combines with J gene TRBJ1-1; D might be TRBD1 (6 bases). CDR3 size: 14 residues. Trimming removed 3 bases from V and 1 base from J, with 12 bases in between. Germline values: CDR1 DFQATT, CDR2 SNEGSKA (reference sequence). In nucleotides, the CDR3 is TGCAGTGCTAGGAGGGGGACGGCGAACACTGAAGCTTTCTTT. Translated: CSARRGTANTEAFF.

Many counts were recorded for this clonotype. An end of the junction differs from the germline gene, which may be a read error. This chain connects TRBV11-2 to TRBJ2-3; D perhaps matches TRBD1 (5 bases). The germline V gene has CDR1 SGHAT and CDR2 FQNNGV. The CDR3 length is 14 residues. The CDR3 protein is CASSLEPSTVTQYF. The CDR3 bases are TGTGCCAGCAGCTTAGAACCCTCGACAGTTACGCAGTATTTT.

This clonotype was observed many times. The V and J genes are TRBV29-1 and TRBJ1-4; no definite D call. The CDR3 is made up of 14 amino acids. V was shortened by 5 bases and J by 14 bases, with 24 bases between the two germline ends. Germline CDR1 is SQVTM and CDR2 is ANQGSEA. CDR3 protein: CSVLDAFGAERLFF. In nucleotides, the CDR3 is TGCAGCGTTTTAGACGCATTCGGCGCCGAACGGCTGTTTTTT.

The CDR3 region has the DNA TGTGCCTGGAGGCCTGACTTAGTTTTCTACAATGAGCAGTTCTTC. Protein: CAWRPDLVFYNEQFF. The chain joins TRBV30 to TRBJ2-1; D gene ambiguous. The CDR3 is 15 residues long. Trimming pared 3 bases from V and 3 bases from J, leaving 15 bases between. Germline CDR1 reads GTSNPN; CDR2 reads SVGIG (reference sequence).

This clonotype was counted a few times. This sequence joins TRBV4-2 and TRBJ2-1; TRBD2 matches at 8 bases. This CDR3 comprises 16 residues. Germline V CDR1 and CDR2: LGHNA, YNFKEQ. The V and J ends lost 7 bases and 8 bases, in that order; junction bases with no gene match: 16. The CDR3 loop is CASKKEAGELHDEQFF. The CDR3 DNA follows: TGTGCCAGCAAGAAAGAAGCGGGAGAACTGCACGATGAGCAGTTCTTC.

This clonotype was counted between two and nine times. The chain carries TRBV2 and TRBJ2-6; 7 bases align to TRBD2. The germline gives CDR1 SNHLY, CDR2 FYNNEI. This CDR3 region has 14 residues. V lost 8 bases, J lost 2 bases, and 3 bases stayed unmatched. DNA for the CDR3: TGTGCCAGCGAGGGAGGGACTGGGGCCAACGTCCTGACTTTC. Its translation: CASEGGTGANVLTF.

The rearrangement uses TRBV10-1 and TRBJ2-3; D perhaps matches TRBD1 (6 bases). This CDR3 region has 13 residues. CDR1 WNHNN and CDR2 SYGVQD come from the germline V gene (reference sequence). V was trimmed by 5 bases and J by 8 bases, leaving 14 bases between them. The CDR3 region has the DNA TGCGCCAGCAGTCCTAACCGAGGGGGTACGCAGTATTTT. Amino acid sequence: CASSPNRGGTQYF.

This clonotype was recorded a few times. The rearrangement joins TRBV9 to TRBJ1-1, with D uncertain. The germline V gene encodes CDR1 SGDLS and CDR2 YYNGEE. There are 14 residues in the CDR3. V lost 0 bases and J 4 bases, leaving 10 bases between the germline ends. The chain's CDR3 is CASSVGPESTEAFF. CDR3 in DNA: TGTGCCAGCAGCGTAGGACCGGAGAGCACTGAAGCTTTCTTT. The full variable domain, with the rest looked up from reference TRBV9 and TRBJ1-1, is DSGVTQTPKHLITATGQRVTLRCSPRSGDLSVYWYQQSLDQGLQFLIQYYNGEERAKGNILERFSAQQFPDLHSELNLSSLELGDSALYFCASSVGPESTEAFFGQGTRLTVV.

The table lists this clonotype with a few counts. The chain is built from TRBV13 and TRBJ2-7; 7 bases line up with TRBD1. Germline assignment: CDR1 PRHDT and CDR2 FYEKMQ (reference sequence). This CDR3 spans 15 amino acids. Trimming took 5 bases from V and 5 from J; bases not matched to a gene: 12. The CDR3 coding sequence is TGTGCCAGCAGCCTAGAGGGCAGGGGGATCAACGAGCAGTACTTC. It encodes CASSLEGRGINEQYF.

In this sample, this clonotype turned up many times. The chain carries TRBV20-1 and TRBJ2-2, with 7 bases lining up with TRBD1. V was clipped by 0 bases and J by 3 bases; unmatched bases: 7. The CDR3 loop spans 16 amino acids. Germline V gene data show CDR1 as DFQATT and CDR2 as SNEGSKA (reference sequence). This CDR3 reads CSAREYEGGDTGELFF. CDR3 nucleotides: TGCAGTGCTAGAGAGTATGAAGGGGGCGACACCGGGGAGCTGTTTTTT.

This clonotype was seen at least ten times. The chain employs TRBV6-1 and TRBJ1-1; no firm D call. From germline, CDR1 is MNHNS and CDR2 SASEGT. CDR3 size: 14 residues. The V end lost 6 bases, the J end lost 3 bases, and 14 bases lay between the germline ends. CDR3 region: CASSDGLGDTEAFF. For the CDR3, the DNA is TGTGCCAGCAGCGACGGACTGGGAGACACTGAAGCTTTCTTT.

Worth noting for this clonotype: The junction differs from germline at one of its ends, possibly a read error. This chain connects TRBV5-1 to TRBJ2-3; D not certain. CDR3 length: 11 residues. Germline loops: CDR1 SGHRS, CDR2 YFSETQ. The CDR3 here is CTSSVTDTQYF. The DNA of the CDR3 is TGCACCAGCAGCGTCACAGATACGCAGTATTTT. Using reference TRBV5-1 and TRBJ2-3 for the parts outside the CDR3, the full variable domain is KAGVTQTPRYLIKTRGQQVTLSCSPISGHRSVSWYQQTPGQGLQFLFEYFSETQRNKGNFPGRFSGRQFSNSRSEMNVSTLELGDSALYLCTSSVTDTQYFGPGTRLTVL.

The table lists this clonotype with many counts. The CDR3 loop reads CASSPAGGSSYEQYF. In nucleotides, the CDR3 is TGTGCCAGCTCACCGGCAGGGGGTTCCTCCTACGAGCAGTACTTC. The chain links TRBV18 to TRBJ2-7; 7 bases agree with TRBD1. The V and J ends lost 3 bases and 0 bases, in that order; junction bases with no gene match: 5. Per germline, CDR1 KGHSH and CDR2 LQKENI. This CDR3 region has 15 residues. The entire variable domain, with the rest obtained from reference TRBV18 and TRBJ2-7, is as follows: NAGVMQNPRHLVRRRGQEARLRCSPMKGHSHVYWYRQLPEEGLKFMVYLQKENIIDESGMPKERFSAEFPKEGPSILRIQQVVRGDSAAYFCASSPAGGSSYEQYFGPGTRLTVT.

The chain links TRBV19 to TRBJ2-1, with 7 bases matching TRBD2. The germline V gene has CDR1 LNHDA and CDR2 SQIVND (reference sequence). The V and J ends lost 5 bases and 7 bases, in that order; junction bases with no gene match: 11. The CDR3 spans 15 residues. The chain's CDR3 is CASSLRLVGGNEQFF. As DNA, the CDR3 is TGTGCCAGTAGTCTGCGACTAGTCGGGGGGAATGAGCAGTTCTTC. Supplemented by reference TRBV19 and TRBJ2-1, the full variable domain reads DGGITQSPKYLFRKEGQNVTLSCEQNLNHDAMYWYRQDPGQGLRLIYYSQIVNDFQKGDIAEGYSVSREKKESFPLTVTSAQKNPTAFYLCASSLRLVGGNEQFFGPGTRLTVL.

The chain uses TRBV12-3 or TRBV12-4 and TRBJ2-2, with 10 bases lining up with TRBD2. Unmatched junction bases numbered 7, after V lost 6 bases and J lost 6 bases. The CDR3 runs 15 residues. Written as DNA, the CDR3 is TGTGCCAGCAGCCTCAGCGGGAGGGCCTCCGGGGAGCTGTTTTTT. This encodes CASSLSGRASGELFF.